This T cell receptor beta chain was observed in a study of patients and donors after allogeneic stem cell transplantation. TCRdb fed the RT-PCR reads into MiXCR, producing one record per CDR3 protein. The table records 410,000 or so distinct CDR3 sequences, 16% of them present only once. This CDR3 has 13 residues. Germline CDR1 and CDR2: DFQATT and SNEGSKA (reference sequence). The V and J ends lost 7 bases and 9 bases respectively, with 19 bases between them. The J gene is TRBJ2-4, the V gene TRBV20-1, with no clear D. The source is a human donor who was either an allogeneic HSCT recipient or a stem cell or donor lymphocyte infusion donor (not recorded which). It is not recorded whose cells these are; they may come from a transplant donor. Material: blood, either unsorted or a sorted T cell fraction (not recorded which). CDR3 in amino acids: CSVPRPPHSIQYF. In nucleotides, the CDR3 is TGCAGTGTCCCGAGGCCTCCCCATAGCATTCAGTACTTC.